What follows describes a single T cell receptor beta chain. This sample was included in a study of blood T cell repertoires in COVID-19. Study at large: From the United States, Italy and Spain came samples of acute and convalescent COVID-19.

Trimming cost V 4 bases and J 13 bases; bases outside gene matches: 4. Germline lookup yields CDR1 SGHRS and CDR2 YFSETQ. This CDR3 contains 11 residues. Method: immunoSEQ multiplex PCR; TCRdb's copy keeps in-frame clones and lacks some. The table lists more than 300,000 clones, approximately 91% of them singletons. This TCR was recovered from a woman aged 70 to 79 with COVID-19, enrolled during active disease. Sequenced material: peripheral blood. The chain combines TRBV5-1 with TRBJ1-1; 10 bases line up with TRBD1. The CDR3 DNA follows: TGCGCCAGCAGCGCGGACAGGGGGAGTTTCTTT. It translates to CASSADRGSFF.